This T cell receptor (beta chain) was found in a study of blood T cells in healthy people across ages. A second PCR, run for roughly 7 to 11 cycles, used a sample-barcoded 5' primer plus a J-beta primer mix. MiXCR, applied by TCRdb to the 5' RACE reads, yields one record per CDR3 protein. The table lists approximately 850,000 distinct CDR3 sequences, around 45% of them singletons. The CDR3 sequence is 12 residues long. Germline V gene data show CDR1 as SGHTA and CDR2 as FQGNSA. Researchers collected approximately 9.5 milliliters of peripheral blood from every single donor. Comment on this clonotype: Relative to the germline gene, one junction end is altered; a read error may explain this.

The source material was blood. The TCR originated in a man in his sixties in good health. The chain joins TRBV7-2 to TRBJ2-5, with unresolved D. The CDR3 nucleotides are TGTGCCAGCACCTTATCCCCCGGGACCCAGTACTTC. Translation gives CASTLSPGTQYF.